The sample holds a few counts of the clone carrying this T cell receptor beta chain. Its antigen is as yet unknown. Germline CDR1 and CDR2: MNHEY and SVGAGI. The CDR3 sequence is 16 residues long. Trimming took 2 bases from V and 3 from J, leaving 16 bases between them. This sample was included in a study of relationships among human T cell subsets. General study findings and limits: Over 60% of CD8+ cytotoxic sequences came from clones with over 100 reads. Th1, Th2 and regulatory T cells shared many CDR3 sequences.

From mRNA, alpha and beta CDR3 regions were amplified using semiquantitative ARM-PCR. In ARM-PCR, communal superprimers followed tagged nested gene-specific primers for exponential amplification. Each CDR3 protein gets one entry after TCRdb re-called the multiplex PCR reads with MiXCR. The table lists 4,500 to 5,000 distinct CDR3 sequences, roughly 80% of them singletons. The clonotype originates from a middle-aged man in good health. The sample was total T cells sorted from blood. The V gene is TRBV6-5, the J gene TRBJ1-1, with D unresolved. The CDR3 coding sequence is TGTGCCAGCAGTTACGTCGGCATACGATCTGACACTGAAGCTTTCTTT. Translating it yields CASSYVGIRSDTEAFF.